These T cell receptor beta chains were read from a single sample in a study of identical twins. MiXCR, applied by TCRdb to the 5' RACE reads, yields one record per CDR3 protein. The sample carries fewer than 650,000 distinct CDR3 sequences, 9.5% to 10% recorded once. The data were also submitted as part of a second study, on yellow fever vaccine responses in identical twins.

Input material: PBMCs. Receptor source: a woman between 18 and 30 years old in good health. Both conserved end residues are part of each CDR3. D genes are given only for firm matches. Size values are once, few and many counts, or a class for expanded clones, and some rows have none.

length	V	J	D	size	DNA	CDR3
12	TRBV7-2	TRBJ2-7	.	many	TGTGCCAGCAGTTTGGGGGGAGGTGAGCAGTACTTC	CASSLGGGEQYF
14	TRBV27	TRBJ1-1	.	.	TGTGCCAGCAGTGCTAACGGGCAGAACACTGAAGCTTTCTTT	CASSANGQNTEAFF
15	TRBV29-1	TRBJ2-5	.	few	TGCAGCGTTGAAGGTTATGGGTCCAGCCAAGAGACCCAGTACTTC	CSVEGYGSSQETQYF
15	TRBV4-3	TRBJ2-1	.	.	TGCGCCAGCAACCCCGGGGTCACCTCCTACAATGAGCAGTTCTTC	CASNPGVTSYNEQFF
14	TRBV4-2	TRBJ2-1	.	few	TGTGCCAGCAGCACCTCCACTGGGGAGCCTGAGCAGTTCTTC	CASSTSTGEPEQFF
13	TRBV29-1	TRBJ2-7	.	.	TGCAGCGTTCCCTGGGGTACAGGGAATGAGCAGTACTTC	CSVPWGTGNEQYF
13	TRBV29-1	TRBJ2-3	.	.	TGCAGCGTTGAACAGCCCGCCTTAGATACGCAGTATTTT	CSVEQPALDTQYF
14	TRBV7-9	TRBJ2-2	.	many	TGTGCCAGCAGGTTACAGGGCGACACCGGGGAGCTGTTTTTT	CASRLQGDTGELFF
19	TRBV2	TRBJ2-7	.	.	TGTGCCAGCAGTGAAGTGATTAAGATCGCACAGGGTGCGGGCTACGAGCAGTACTTC	CASSEVIKIAQGAGYEQYF
15	TRBV10-1	TRBJ2-1	TRBD2	few	TGCGCCAGCAGTGGGACTAGCGGGAACTACAATGAGCAGTTCTTC	CASSGTSGNYNEQFF
13	TRBV6-2/TRBV6-3	TRBJ1-5	.	.	TGTGCCAGCTCTAAAGACAGCAATCAGCCCCAGCATTTT	CASSKDSNQPQHF
15	TRBV4-3	TRBJ2-1	.	few	TGCGCCAGCAGCCAAGAAGGTGTCAGGGGGGATGAGCAGTTCTTC	CASSQEGVRGDEQFF
16	TRBV7-9	TRBJ2-3	.	.	TGTGCCAGCAGCCCCCTTTTAGGGCAATCCACAGATACGCAGTATTTT	CASSPLLGQSTDTQYF
15	TRBV10-3	TRBJ2-1	TRBD2	few	TGTGCCACCCTAGCGGGAGGGAGCTCCTACAATGAGCAGTTCTTC	CATLAGGSSYNEQFF
13	TRBV20-1	TRBJ2-7	.	.	TGCAGTGCTAGCGGCAGGAACACCTACGAGCAGTACTTC	CSASGRNTYEQYF
10	TRBV29-1	TRBJ1-2	.	.	TGCAGCGCCGCACAGGAAGGCTACACCTTC	CSAAQEGYTF
14	TRBV20-1	TRBJ2-3	TRBD2	many	TGCAGTGCCCCCAGGCGGGAGGGCCGGGATACGCAGTATTTT	CSAPRREGRDTQYF
16	TRBV29-1	TRBJ2-5	.	many	TGCAGCGTTGAAGGGGAGGAAGGGTTATTTGGAGAGACCCAGTACTTC	CSVEGEEGLFGETQYF
16	TRBV10-3	TRBJ2-3	TRBD1	.	TGTGCCATCAGTGTTTACGGGACAGGGACCACAGATACGCAGTATTTT	CAISVYGTGTTDTQYF
14	TRBV6-5	TRBJ2-3	.	many	TGTGCCAGCAGTTACAGGGGGGGCACAGATACGCAGTATTTT	CASSYRGGTDTQYF
15	TRBV5-1	TRBJ1-2	.	many	TGCGCCAGCAGCTTCTGGCCAGAAGCTAACTATGGCTACACCTTC	CASSFWPEANYGYTF
12	TRBV11-3	TRBJ2-1	.	.	TGTGCCAGCTATAGGCCACCCCATGAGCAGTTCTTC	CASYRPPHEQFF
14	TRBV7-8	TRBJ1-4	TRBD1	few	TGTGCCAGCAGCCCCGACAGGGTTCAGGAAAAACTGTTTTTT	CASSPDRVQEKLFF
14	TRBV10-1	TRBJ2-2	.	.	TGCGCCAGCAGTGAGTCCGGGACTACCGGGGAGCTGTTTTTT	CASSESGTTGELFF
13	TRBV20-1	TRBJ2-7	TRBD2	few	TGCAGTGCTCAACTAGCGGGAGTCTACGAGCAGTACTTC	CSAQLAGVYEQYF
13	TRBV3-1	TRBJ2-7	.	many	TGTGCCAGCAGCCAAGGACACAACTACGAGCAGTACTTC	CASSQGHNYEQYF
13	TRBV15	TRBJ1-1	.	.	TGTGCCACCACCAGGTTGATGAACACTGAAGCTTTCTTT	CATTRLMNTEAFF
15	TRBV20-1	TRBJ2-2	.	few	TGCAGTGCTGAGAACCCCCGAACTGGAGGCGGGGAGCTGTTTTTT	CSAENPRTGGGELFF
16	TRBV27	TRBJ2-5	.	many	TGTGCCAGCAGTTTATCTTCATACATGAGGGCAGAGACCCAGTACTTC	CASSLSSYMRAETQYF
14	TRBV27	TRBJ2-1	TRBD2	few	TGTGCCAGCAGACGACTAGCGGGAAACAATGAGCAGTTCTTC	CASRRLAGNNEQFF